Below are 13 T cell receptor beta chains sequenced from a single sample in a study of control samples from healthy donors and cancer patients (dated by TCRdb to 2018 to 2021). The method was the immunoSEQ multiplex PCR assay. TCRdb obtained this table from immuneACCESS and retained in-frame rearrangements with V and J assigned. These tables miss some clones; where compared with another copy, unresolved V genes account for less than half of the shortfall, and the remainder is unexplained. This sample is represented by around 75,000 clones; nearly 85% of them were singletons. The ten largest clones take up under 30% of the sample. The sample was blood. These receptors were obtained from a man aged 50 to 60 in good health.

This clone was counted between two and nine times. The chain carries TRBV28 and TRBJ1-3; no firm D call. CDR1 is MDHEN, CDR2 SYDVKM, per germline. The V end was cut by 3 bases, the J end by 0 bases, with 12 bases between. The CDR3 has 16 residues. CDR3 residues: CASSFPTLSSGNTIYF. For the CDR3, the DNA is TGTGCCAGCAGTTTCCCAACACTGAGCTCTGGAAACACCATATATTTT.

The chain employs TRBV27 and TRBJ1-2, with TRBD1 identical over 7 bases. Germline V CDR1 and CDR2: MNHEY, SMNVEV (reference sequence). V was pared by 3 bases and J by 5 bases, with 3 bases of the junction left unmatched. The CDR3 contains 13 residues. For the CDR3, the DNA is TGTGCCAGCAGTTTGACAGGGATATATGGCTACACCTTC. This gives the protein CASSLTGIYGYTF.

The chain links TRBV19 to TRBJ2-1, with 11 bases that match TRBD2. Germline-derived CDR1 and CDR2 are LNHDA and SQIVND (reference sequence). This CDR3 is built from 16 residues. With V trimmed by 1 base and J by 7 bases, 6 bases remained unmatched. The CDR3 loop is CASSIGLAGGLNEQFF. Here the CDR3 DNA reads TGTGCCAGTAGTATAGGGTTAGCGGGAGGGCTAAATGAGCAGTTCTTC. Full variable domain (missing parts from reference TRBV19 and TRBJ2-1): DGGITQSPKYLFRKEGQNVTLSCEQNLNHDAMYWYRQDPGQGLRLIYYSQIVNDFQKGDIAEGYSVSREKKESFPLTVTSAQKNPTAFYLCASSIGLAGGLNEQFFGPGTRLTVL.

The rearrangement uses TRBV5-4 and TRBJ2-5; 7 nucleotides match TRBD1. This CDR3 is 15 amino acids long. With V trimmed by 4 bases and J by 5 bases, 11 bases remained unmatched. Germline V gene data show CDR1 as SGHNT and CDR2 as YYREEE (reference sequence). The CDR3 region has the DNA TGTGCCAGCAGCAACAGTAGGGGGCTTTGGGAGACCCAGTACTTC. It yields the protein CASSNSRGLWETQYF. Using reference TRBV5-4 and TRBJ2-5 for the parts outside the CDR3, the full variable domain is ETGVTQSPTHLIKTRGQQVTLRCSSQSGHNTVSWYQQALGQGPQFIFQYYREEENGRGNFPPRFSGLQFPNYSSELNVNALELDDSALYLCASSNSRGLWETQYFGPGTRLLVL.

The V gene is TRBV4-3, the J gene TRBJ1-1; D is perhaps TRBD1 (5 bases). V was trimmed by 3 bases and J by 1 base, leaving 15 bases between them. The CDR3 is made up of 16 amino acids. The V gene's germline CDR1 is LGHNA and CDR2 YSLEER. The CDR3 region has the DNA TGCGCCAGCAGCCACGATCGATGGACACCGAACACTGAAGCTTTCTTT. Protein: CASSHDRWTPNTEAFF.

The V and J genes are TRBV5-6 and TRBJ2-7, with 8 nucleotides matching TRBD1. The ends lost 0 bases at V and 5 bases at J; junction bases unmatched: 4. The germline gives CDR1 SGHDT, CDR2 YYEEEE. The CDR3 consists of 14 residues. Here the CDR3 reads CASSLEDREHEQYF. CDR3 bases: TGTGCCAGCAGCTTGGAGGACAGGGAACACGAGCAGTACTTC. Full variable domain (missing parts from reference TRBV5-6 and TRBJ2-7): DAGVTQSPTHLIKTRGQQVTLRCSPKSGHDTVSWYQQALGQGPQFIFQYYEEEERQRGNFPDRFSGHQFPNYSSELNVNALLLGDSALYLCASSLEDREHEQYFGPGTRLTVT.

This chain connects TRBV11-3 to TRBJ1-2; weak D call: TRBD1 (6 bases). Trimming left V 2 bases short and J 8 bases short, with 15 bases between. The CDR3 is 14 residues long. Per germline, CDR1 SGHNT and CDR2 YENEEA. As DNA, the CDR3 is TGTGCCAGCAGCTTACCCGACTCAGGGGAGGGCTACACCTTC. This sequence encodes CASSLPDSGEGYTF.

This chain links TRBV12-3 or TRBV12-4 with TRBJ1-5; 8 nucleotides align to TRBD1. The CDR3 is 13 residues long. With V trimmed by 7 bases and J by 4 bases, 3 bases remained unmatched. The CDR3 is CASTGQGNQPQHF. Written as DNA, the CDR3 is TGTGCCAGCACCGGACAGGGAAATCAGCCCCAGCATTTT.

CDR3 residues: CASSLFTPQETQYF. The CDR3, as DNA: TGTGCCAGCAGCCTTTTCACCCCCCAAGAGACCCAGTACTTC. The chain joins TRBV7-2 to TRBJ2-5; D uncertain. CDR1 SGHTA and CDR2 FQGNSA come from the germline V gene. Trimming shortened V by 5 bases and J by 1 base, and 11 bases separated the two germline ends. CDR3 size: 14 residues. Combining the CDR3 with reference TRBV7-2 and TRBJ2-5 gives the whole variable domain GAGVSQSPSNKVTEKGKDVELRCDPISGHTALYWYRQSLGQGLEFLIYFQGNSAPDKSGLPSDRFSAERTGGSVSTLTIQRTQQEDSAVYLCASSLFTPQETQYFGPGTRLLVL.

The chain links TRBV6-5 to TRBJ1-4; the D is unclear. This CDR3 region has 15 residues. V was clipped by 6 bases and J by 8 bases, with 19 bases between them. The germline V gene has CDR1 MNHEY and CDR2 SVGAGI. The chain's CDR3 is CASSPLDLPPEKLFF. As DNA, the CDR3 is TGTGCCAGCAGCCCCCTGGACCTCCCGCCCGAAAAACTGTTTTTT.

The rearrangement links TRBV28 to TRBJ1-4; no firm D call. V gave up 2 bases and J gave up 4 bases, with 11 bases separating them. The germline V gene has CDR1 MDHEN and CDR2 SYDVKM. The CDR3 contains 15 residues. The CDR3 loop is CASSLLVGSNEKLFF. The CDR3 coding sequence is TGTGCCAGCAGTTTACTTGTGGGTAGTAATGAAAAACTGTTTTTT.

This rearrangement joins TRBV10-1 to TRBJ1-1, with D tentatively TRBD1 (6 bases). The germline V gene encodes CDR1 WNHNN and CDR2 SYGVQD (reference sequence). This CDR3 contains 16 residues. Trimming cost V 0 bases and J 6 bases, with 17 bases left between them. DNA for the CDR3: TGCGCCAGCAGTGAGTCGTACCTAGGGGGGTCCGCTGAAGCTTTCTTT. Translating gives CASSESYLGGSAEAFF.

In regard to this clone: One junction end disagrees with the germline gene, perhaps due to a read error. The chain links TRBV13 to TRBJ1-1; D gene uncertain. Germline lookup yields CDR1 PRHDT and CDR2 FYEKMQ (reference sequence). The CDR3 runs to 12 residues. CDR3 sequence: CASSLVGTEAFF. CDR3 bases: TGTGCCAGCAGTTTAGTAGGCACTGAAGCTTTCTTT.